This T cell receptor beta chain is drawn from a study of T cell responses to AZD1222 COVID-19 vaccine. Whole-study results and caveats: Across spike, vaccine-associated CD4 TCRs were found, dominant at 160-218 and 743-854. Donors skewed white British and female; clonal diversity was possibly underestimated.

The germline V gene has CDR1 LGHDT and CDR2 YNNKEL (reference sequence). The CDR3 spans 11 residues. Between the trimmed V and J ends, which lost 2 bases and 6 bases, there was a span of 3 bases. The repertoire was sequenced with immunoSEQ multiplex PCR; TCRdb's copy has only in-frame clones and lacks some. In the table there are about 110,000 clones, around nine tenths of which are singletons. In the case of this clone: Its antigen is unidentified.

The TCR originated in an adult who received the AZD1222 COVID-19 vaccine. The rearrangement uses TRBV3-1 (or the pseudogene TRBV3-2) and TRBJ2-3; unclear D gene. The sequences come from peripheral blood, collected 28 days after the second AZD1222 dose. The CDR3 loop reads CASSQQDTQYF. CDR3 DNA sequence: TGTGCCAGCAGCCAACAGGATACGCAGTATTTT.